This T cell receptor beta chain was captured by sequencing in a study of PD-L1 blockade in urothelial cancer. CDR1 SGHDT and CDR2 YYEEEE come from the germline V gene. The length of the CDR3 is 16 residues. V lost 4 bases to trimming and J lost 5 bases, with 21 bases between them. Every PCR was spiked with synthetic TCR analog templates. Sequencing used immunoSEQ multiplex PCR; TCRdb keeps in-frame clones, though not all of them. The table has 25,000 to 30,000 clones, more than 75% seen once. The rearrangement uses TRBV5-6 and TRBJ1-2, with a tentative D call TRBD1 (5 bases). The sample in question was PBMCs, obtained around atezolizumab (anti-PD-L1) treatment. The sequence derives from a man aged 45-65 years with urothelial cancer. CDR3: CASSRTNTDKRYGYTF. CDR3 coding DNA: TGTGCCAGCAGCCGGACTAATACGGACAAAAGGTATGGCTACACCTTC.